Listed below are T cell receptor beta chains from one sample, sequenced in a study of T cells after yellow fever vaccination. TCRdb itself ran the 5' RACE reads through MiXCR, one entry per CDR3 protein. The data contain about 42,000 distinct CDR3 sequences, roughly 6.4% of them singletons. The starting material was PBMCs, either bulk or a sorted T-cell subset (CD4+, CD8+, memory, or dextramer-sorted; not recorded which), obtained 45 days after the yellow fever booster vaccination. Receptors originate from a man aged 25 to 40 who received the YFV17D yellow fever vaccine. CDR3s include the opening cysteine and the closing phenylalanine or tryptophan. Fields, in order: J gene, V gene, clone size, D gene, CDR3 DNA, CDR3 protein. A D gene is named only where the DNA matches it firmly. Clone size is given for some rows only: seen once, a few or many times, or a class if the clone is expanded.

TRBJ2-3 | TRBV20-1 | NA | NA | TGCAGTGCTCCTGAATACAGGGTAGGGACAGATACGCAGTATTTT | CSAPEYRVGTDTQYF
TRBJ2-5 | TRBV28 | many | NA | TGTGCCAGCAGGATTAGGGGGACCCAGTACTTC | CASRIRGTQYF
TRBJ2-2 | TRBV5-1 | many | NA | TGCGCCAGCAGCTTTTCTTCGGGACTCGCTACCACCGGGGAGCTGTTTTTT | CASSFSSGLATTGELFF
TRBJ1-3 | TRBV12-3/TRBV12-4 | NA | TRBD1 | TGTGCCAGCAGTCCAAACAGGGGGCGCGTGGGAAACACCATATATTTT | CASSPNRGRVGNTIYF
TRBJ2-7 | TRBV5-4 | many | TRBD2 | TGTGCCAGCAGTCTAGCGGGAGCTACTTCCTACGAGCAGTACTTC | CASSLAGATSYEQYF
TRBJ2-3 | TRBV27 | many | NA | TGTGCCAGCAATTCCTACATTGGCGATACGCAGTATTTT | CASNSYIGDTQYF
TRBJ2-7 | TRBV9 | few | NA | TGTGCCAGCAGCGGCGGAGGGCTGATCTACGAGCAGTACTTC | CASSGGGLIYEQYF
TRBJ2-7 | TRBV10-3 | many | NA | TGTGCCATCAGTGAACACAGCTACGAGCAGTACTTC | CAISEHSYEQYF
TRBJ1-6 | TRBV15 | NA | NA | TGTGCCACCAGCAGAGAGGGGGGGCTGGGGTCACCCCTCCACTTT | CATSREGGLGSPLHF
TRBJ2-7 | TRBV4-1 | NA | NA | TGCGCCAGCAGCCCCCGGGACAGCGGGACCTACGAGCAGTACTTC | CASSPRDSGTYEQYF
TRBJ2-3 | TRBV30 | many | TRBD1 | TGTGCCTGGGGCCGGGACAGGGTAACAGATACGCAGTATTTT | CAWGRDRVTDTQYF
TRBJ2-3 | TRBV7-2 | medium-sized | NA | TGTGCCAGCAGCTCGCAGGGATCGGATACGCAGTATTTT | CASSSQGSDTQYF
TRBJ1-4 | TRBV2 | many | TRBD1 | TGTGCCAGCAGTGAAAATAGGGACAGTGAAAAACTGTTTTTT | CASSENRDSEKLFF
TRBJ2-1 | TRBV20-1 | few | NA | TGCAGTGCTAACCCGCTCAGCCGGGGGAATGAGCAGTTCTTC | CSANPLSRGNEQFF
TRBJ1-1 | TRBV6-5 | many | TRBD1 | TGTGCCAGCAGTACCCGACAGGGGGATGGCACTGAAGCTTTCTTT | CASSTRQGDGTEAFF
TRBJ2-3 | TRBV7-2 | many | NA | TGTGCCAGCAGCCCAGAGGGTGTAGATACGCAGTATTTT | CASSPEGVDTQYF